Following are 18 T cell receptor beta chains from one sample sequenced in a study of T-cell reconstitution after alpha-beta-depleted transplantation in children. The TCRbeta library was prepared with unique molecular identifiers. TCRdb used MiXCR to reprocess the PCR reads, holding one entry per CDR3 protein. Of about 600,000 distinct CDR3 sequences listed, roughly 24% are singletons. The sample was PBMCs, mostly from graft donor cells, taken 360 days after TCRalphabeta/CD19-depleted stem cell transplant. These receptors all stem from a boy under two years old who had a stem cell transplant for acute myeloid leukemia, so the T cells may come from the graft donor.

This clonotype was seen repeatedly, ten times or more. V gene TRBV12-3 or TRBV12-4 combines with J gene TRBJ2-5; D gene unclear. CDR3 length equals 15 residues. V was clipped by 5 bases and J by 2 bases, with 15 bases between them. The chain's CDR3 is CASSQMLLPQETQYF. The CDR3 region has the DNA TGTGCCAGCAGTCAGATGCTACTCCCACAAGAGACCCAGTACTTC.

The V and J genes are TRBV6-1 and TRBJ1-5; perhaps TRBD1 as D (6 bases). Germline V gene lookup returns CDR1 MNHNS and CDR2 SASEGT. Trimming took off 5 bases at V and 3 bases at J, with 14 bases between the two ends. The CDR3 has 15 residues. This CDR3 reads CASSPAPGDNQPQHF. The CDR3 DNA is TGTGCCAGCAGTCCCGCCCCAGGGGACAATCAGCCCCAGCATTTT.

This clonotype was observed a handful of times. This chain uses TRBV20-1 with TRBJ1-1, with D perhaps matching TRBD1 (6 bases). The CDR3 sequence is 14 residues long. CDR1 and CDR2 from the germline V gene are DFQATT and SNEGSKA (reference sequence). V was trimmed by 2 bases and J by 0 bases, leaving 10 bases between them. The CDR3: CSARRGQMNTEAFF. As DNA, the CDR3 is TGCAGTGCTAGAAGGGGACAAATGAACACTGAAGCTTTCTTT.

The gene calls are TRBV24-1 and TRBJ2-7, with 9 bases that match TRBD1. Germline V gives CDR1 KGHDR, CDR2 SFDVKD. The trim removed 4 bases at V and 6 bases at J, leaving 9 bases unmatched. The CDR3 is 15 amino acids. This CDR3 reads CATSDSGTGFGEQYF. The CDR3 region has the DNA TGTGCCACCAGTGACTCCGGGACAGGGTTTGGCGAGCAGTACTTC.

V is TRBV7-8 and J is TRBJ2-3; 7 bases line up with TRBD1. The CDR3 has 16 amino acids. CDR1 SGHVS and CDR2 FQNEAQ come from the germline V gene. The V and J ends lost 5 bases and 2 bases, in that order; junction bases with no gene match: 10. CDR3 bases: TGTGCCAGCAGCCCCGGGACAGCCCTACCCACAGATACGCAGTATTTT. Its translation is CASSPGTALPTDTQYF.

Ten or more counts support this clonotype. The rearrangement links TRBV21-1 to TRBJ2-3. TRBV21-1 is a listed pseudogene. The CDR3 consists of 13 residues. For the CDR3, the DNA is TGTGCCAGCAGCAAAGCGCCATTGGATACGCAGTATTTT. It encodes CASSKAPLDTQYF.

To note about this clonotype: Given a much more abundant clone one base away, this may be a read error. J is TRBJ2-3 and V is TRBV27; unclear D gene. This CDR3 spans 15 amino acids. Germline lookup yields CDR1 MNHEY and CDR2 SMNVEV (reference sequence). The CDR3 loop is CASSSIALEADTQFF. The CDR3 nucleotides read TGTGCCAGCAGTTCTATCGCCCTAGAGGCAGATACGCAGTTTTTT.

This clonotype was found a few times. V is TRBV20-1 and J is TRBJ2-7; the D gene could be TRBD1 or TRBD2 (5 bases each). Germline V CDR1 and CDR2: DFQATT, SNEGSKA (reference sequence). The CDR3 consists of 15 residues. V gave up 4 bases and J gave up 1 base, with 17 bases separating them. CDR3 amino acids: CSANSRDGESYEQYF. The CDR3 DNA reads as TGCAGTGCTAATTCCCGGGACGGAGAATCCTACGAGCAGTACTTC.

The DNA for the CDR3 is TGTGCCAGCAGCCGAGCTGGGGGGACAGGGAAATACAATGAGCAGTTCTTC. The encoded protein is CASSRAGGTGKYNEQFF. The rearrangement uses TRBV7-2 and TRBJ2-1, with 9 positions matching TRBD1. The germline V gene encodes CDR1 SGHTA and CDR2 FQGNSA. After removal of 5 bases from V and 4 bases from J, the junction contained 12 bases not matched to a gene. The CDR3 spans 17 residues.

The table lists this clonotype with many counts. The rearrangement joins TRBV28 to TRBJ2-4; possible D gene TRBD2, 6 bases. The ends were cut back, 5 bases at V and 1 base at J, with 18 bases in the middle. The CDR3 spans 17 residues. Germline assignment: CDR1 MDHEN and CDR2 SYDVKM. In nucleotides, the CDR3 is TGTGCCAGCAGTCCCCGGGACTTCGGGGAGGCCAAAAACATTCAGTACTTC. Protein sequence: CASSPRDFGEAKNIQYF.

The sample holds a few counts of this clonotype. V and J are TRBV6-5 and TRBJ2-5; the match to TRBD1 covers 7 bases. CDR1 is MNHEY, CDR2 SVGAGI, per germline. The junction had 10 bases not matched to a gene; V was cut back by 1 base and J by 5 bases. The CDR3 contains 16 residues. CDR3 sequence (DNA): TGTGCCAGCAGTTACTTGCTGAGGGGGCGAGAGGAGACCCAGTACTTC. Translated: CASSYLLRGREETQYF.

DNA of the CDR3: TGTGCCAGCAGTTTAGCGGGGCCGGGCGGCACAGATACGCAGTATTTT. Amino acid sequence: CASSLAGPGGTDTQYF. This rearrangement joins TRBV28 to TRBJ2-3, with a tentative D call TRBD2 (6 bases). The CDR3 spans 16 residues. Between the trimmed V and J ends, which lost 2 bases and 1 base, there was a span of 13 bases. Germline loops: CDR1 MDHEN, CDR2 SYDVKM. Full variable domain (remainder filled in from reference TRBV28 and TRBJ2-3): DVKVTQSSRYLVKRTGEKVFLECVQDMDHENMFWYRQDPGLGLRLIYFSYDVKMKEKGDIPEGYSVSREKKERFSLILESASTNQTSMYLCASSLAGPGGTDTQYFGPGTRLTVL.

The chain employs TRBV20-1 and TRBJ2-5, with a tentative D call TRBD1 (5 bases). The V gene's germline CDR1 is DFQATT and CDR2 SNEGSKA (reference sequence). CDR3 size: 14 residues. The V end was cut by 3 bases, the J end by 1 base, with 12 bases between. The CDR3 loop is CSASRRQPQETQYF. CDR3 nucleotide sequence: TGCAGTGCTAGTCGTCGACAGCCCCAAGAGACCCAGTACTTC.

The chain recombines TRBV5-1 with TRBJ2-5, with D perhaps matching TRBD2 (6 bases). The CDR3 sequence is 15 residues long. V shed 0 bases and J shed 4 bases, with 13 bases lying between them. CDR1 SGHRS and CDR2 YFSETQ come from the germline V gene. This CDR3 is CASSLDRPGGETQYF. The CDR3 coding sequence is TGCGCCAGCAGCTTGGACAGGCCCGGGGGAGAGACCCAGTACTTC.

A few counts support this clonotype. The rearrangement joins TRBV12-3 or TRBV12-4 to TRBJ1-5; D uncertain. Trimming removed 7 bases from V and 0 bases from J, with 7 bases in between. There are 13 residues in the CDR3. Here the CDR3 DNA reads TGTGCCAGCAAGGGTTATAGCAATCAGCCCCAGCATTTT. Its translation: CASKGYSNQPQHF.

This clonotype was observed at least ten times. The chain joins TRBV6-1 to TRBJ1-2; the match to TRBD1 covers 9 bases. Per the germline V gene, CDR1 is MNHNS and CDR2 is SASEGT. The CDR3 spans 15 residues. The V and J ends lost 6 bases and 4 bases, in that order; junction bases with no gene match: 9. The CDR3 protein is CASSARGQGFYGYTF. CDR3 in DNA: TGTGCCAGCAGCGCCCGGGGACAGGGATTCTATGGCTACACCTTC.

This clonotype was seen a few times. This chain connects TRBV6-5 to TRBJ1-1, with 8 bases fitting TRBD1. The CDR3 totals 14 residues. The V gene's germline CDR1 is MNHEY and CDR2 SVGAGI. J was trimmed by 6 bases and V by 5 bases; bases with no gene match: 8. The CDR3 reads CASSLQGQVAEAFF. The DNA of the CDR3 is TGTGCCAGCAGTCTACAGGGACAGGTAGCTGAAGCTTTCTTT.

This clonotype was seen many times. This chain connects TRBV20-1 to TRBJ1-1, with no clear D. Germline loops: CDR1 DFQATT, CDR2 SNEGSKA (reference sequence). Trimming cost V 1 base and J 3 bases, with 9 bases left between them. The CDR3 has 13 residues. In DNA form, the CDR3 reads TGCAGTGCTAGAGGGGATGTTTACACTGAAGCTTTCTTT. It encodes CSARGDVYTEAFF.